The source of this T cell receptor (beta chain) is a study of blood T cell repertoires in COVID-19. Study as a whole: The analysed material was cDNA or gDNA that came from T cells, B-cell-depleted T cells, or PBMCs.

Germline loops: CDR1 SGHRS, CDR2 YFSETQ. The junction had 7 bases not matched to a gene; V was cut back by 2 bases and J by 5 bases. The CDR3 contains 17 residues. Profiling relied on immunoSEQ multiplex PCR, and the TCRdb table lists in-frame clones only, not all of them. Of about 100,000 clones in the sample, approximately 86% are singletons; the top ten hold 0.95% to 1.5%. The chain combines TRBV5-1 with TRBJ2-1; 13 bases are a match to TRBD2. Sequenced input: peripheral blood. This clonotype originated in a man older than 75 with active or convalescent COVID-19. CDR3 sequence: CASSLTGTSGNHNEQFF. CDR3 DNA: TGCGCCAGCAGCTTAACCGGGACTAGCGGGAACCACAATGAGCAGTTCTTC.